These T cell receptor beta chains were read from a single sample in a study of regulatory T cells in long-lasting Graves disease. Each CDR3 protein is one row after TCRdb ran MiXCR on the multiplex PCR reads. The data show around 500,000 distinct CDR3 sequences, about 16% seen once. The same specimen was also included in a second study, on T cells in Graves' hyperthyroidism and ophthalmopathy.

Sample: peripheral blood mononuclear cells (PBMCs), taken at new diagnosis, from a patient treated with antithyroid drugs. Receptors originate from a woman aged 40-65 years with Graves disease. CDR3s include the opening cysteine and the closing phenylalanine or tryptophan. D genes are given only for firm matches. For some rows the clone size is stated as once, few or many, or as a class when expanded; others skip it.

abundance	d_gene	v_gene	j_gene	CDR3aa	CDR3nt
.	.	TRBV5-5	TRBJ1-1	CASSYYTVMNTEAFF	TGTGCCAGCAGCTACTACACGGTCATGAACACTGAAGCTTTCTTT
many	TRBD1	TRBV5-4	TRBJ1-1	CASSSGTVKKAFF	TGTGCCAGCAGCTCCGGGACAGTCAAAAAAGCTTTCTTT
many	TRBD2	TRBV2	TRBJ2-2	CARKIIAGTSNTGELFF	TGTGCCAGAAAGATCATAGCGGGGACGTCTAACACCGGGGAGCTGTTTTTT
many	.	TRBV6-1	TRBJ1-6	CASSPRIGLSYNSPLHF	TGTGCCAGCAGCCCCCGGATCGGCCTCTCCTATAATTCACCCCTCCACTTT
few	.	TRBV10-3	TRBJ1-5	CAISVGGEQPQHF	TGTGCCATCAGTGTCGGCGGGGAGCAGCCCCAGCATTTT
many	TRBD1	TRBV7-9	TRBJ1-2	CASSITGTGRNYGYTF	TGTGCCAGCAGCATAACCGGGACAGGAAGGAACTATGGCTACACCTTC
.	.	TRBV7-3	TRBJ1-5	CASITRAKGANQPQHF	TGTGCCAGCATCACCAGGGCAAAAGGGGCGAATCAGCCCCAGCATTTT
.	.	TRBV11-2	TRBJ1-2	CASSLDLWRSRGGYTF	TGTGCCAGCAGCTTAGATCTCTGGAGGTCCAGGGGTGGCTACACCTTC
many	.	TRBV6-2/TRBV6-3	TRBJ1-6	CASSEASRVGESLHF	TGTGCCAGCAGTGAAGCGTCGCGTGTCGGGGAATCCCTCCACTTT
many	TRBD1	TRBV6-1	TRBJ1-1	CASTETGRMDTEAFF	TGTGCCAGCACTGAGACAGGGAGGATGGACACTGAAGCTTTCTTT
many	TRBD1	TRBV19	TRBJ2-3	CASNTDRGRITDTQYF	TGTGCCAGTAACACGGACAGGGGGCGCATCACAGATACGCAGTATTTT
.	.	TRBV5-8	TRBJ1-5	CASSLEGAQPQHF	TGTGCCAGCAGCTTGGAAGGAGCTCAGCCCCAGCATTTT
few	.	TRBV12-3/TRBV12-4	TRBJ2-5	CASRRRVEETQYF	TGTGCCAGCAGACGCAGGGTTGAAGAGACCCAGTACTTC
.	TRBD2	TRBV6-1	TRBJ2-1	CASGPGLAGLSYNEQFF	TGTGCCAGCGGCCCGGGACTAGCGGGACTCTCCTACAATGAGCAGTTCTTC
.	.	TRBV5-6	TRBJ1-6	CASSAAGNSYNSPLHF	TGTGCCAGCAGCGCGGCCGGGAACAGTTATAATTCACCCCTCCACTTT
many	.	TRBV6-2/TRBV6-3	TRBJ2-7	CASTPGPQGSNEQYF	TGTGCCAGCACACCTGGGCCGCAGGGGTCCAACGAGCAGTACTTC
few	.	TRBV12-3/TRBV12-4	TRBJ1-1	CASTRTCTEAFF	TGTGCCAGCACTAGGACGTGCACTGAAGCTTTCTTT
.	TRBD1	TRBV18	TRBJ2-5	CASSPTHDRETRETQYF	TGTGCCAGCTCACCGACCCACGACAGGGAAACGAGAGAGACCCAGTACTTC
many	TRBD1	TRBV6-1	TRBJ2-7	CASTINRDRGSEQYF	TGTGCCAGCACCATAAACCGGGACAGGGGAAGCGAGCAGTACTTC
few	.	TRBV5-6	TRBJ1-2	CASSTGWGRDYGYTF	TGTGCCAGCAGCACGGGTTGGGGCAGGGACTATGGCTACACCTTC
once	TRBD2	TRBV6-1	TRBJ2-1	CASSTRSGGAIDEQFF	TGTGCCAGCAGTACCCGTAGCGGGGGGGCTATCGATGAGCAGTTCTTC
many	.	TRBV3-1	TRBJ1-2	CASHLMGYGYTF	TGTGCCAGCCACTTGATGGGTTATGGCTACACCTTC